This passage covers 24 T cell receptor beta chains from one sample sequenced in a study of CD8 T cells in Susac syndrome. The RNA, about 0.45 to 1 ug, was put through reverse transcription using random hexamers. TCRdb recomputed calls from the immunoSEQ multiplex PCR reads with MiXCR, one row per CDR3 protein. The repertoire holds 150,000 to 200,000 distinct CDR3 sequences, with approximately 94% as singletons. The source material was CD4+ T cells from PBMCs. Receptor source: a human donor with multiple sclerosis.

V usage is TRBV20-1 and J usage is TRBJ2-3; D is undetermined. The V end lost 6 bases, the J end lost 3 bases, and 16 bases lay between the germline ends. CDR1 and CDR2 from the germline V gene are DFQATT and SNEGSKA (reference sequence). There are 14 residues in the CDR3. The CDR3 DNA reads TGCAGTGCCGCCGCCGGTGCACCGACAGATACGCAGTATTTT. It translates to CSAAAGAPTDTQYF.

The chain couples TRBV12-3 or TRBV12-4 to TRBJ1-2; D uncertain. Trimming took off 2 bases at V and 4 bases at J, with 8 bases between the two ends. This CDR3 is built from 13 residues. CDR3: CASSLTSGYGYTF. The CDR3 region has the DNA TGTGCCAGCAGTTTAACATCGGGCTATGGCTACACCTTC.

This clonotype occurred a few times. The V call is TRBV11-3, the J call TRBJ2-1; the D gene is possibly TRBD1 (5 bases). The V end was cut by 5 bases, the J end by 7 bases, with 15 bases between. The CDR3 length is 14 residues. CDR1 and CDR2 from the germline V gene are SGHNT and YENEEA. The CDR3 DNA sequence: TGTGCCAGCAGCCCAGGGTTTTTCCGGAATGAGCAGTTCTTC. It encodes CASSPGFFRNEQFF.

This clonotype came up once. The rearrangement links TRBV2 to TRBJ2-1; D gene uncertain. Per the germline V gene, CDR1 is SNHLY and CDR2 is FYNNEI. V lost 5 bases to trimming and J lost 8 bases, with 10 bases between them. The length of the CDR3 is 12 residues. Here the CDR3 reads CASSPNFDEQFF. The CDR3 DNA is TGTGCCAGCAGTCCCAATTTCGATGAGCAGTTCTTC.

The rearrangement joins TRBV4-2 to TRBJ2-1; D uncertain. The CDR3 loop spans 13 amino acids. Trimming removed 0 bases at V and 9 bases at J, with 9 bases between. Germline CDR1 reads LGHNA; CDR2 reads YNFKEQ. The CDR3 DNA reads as TGTGCCAGCAGCCAAGAGCAAGCTCGTGAGCAGTTCTTC. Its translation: CASSQEQAREQFF.

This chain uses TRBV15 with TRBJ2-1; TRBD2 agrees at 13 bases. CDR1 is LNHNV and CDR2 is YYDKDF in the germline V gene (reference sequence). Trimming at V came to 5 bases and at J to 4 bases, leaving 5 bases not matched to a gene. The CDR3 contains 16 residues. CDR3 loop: CATSGRTSGGYNEQFF. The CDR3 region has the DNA TGTGCCACCAGCGGCCGGACTAGCGGGGGATACAATGAGCAGTTCTTC. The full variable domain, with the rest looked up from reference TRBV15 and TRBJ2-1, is DAMVIQNPRYQVTQFGKPVTLSCSQTLNHNVMYWYQQKSSQAPKLLFHYYDKDFNNEADTPDNFQSRRPNTSFCFLDIRSPGLGDTAMYLCATSGRTSGGYNEQFFGPGTRLTVL.

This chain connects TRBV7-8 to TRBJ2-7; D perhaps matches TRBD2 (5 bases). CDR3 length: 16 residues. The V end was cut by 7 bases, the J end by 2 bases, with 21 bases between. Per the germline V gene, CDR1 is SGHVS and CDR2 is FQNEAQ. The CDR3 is CASMKGVSSSTYEQYF. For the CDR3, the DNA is TGTGCCAGCATGAAGGGAGTGTCCTCTTCCACCTACGAGCAGTACTTC. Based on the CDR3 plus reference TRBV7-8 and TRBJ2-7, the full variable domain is GAGVSQSPRYKVAKRGQDVALRCDPISGHVSLFWYQQALGQGPEFLTYFQNEAQLDKSGLPSDRFFAERPEGSVSTLKIQRTQQEDSAVYLCASMKGVSSSTYEQYFGPGTRLTVT.

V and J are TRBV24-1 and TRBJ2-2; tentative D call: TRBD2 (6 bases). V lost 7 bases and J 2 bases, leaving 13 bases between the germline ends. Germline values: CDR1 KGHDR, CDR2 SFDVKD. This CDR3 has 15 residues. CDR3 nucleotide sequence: TGTGCCACCAGCCGCGGGACGGCAAACACCGGGGAGCTGTTTTTT. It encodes CATSRGTANTGELFF.

The CDR3 DNA reads as TGTGCCAGCAGCCCCCGACCGAGTCGGCAAGAGACCCAGTACTTC. Translation gives CASSPRPSRQETQYF. The rearrangement joins TRBV13 to TRBJ2-5; D gene ambiguous. V gave up 5 bases and J gave up 2 bases, with 15 bases separating them. CDR3 length: 15 amino acids. Germline V gene data show CDR1 as PRHDT and CDR2 as FYEKMQ (reference sequence). The variable domain in full, completed from reference TRBV13 and TRBJ2-5, reads AAGVIQSPRHLIKEKRETATLKCYPIPRHDTVYWYQQGPGQDPQFLISFYEKMQSDKGSIPDRFSAQQFSDYHSELNMSSLELGDSALYFCASSPRPSRQETQYFGPGTRLLVL.

The CDR3 DNA is TGTGCCAGCAGGAGTGGCAGGGCGGCACATGGCTACACCTTC. It translates to CASRSGRAAHGYTF. V usage is TRBV12-3 or TRBV12-4 and J usage is TRBJ1-2, with a weak D call TRBD1 (5 bases). This CDR3 is 14 amino acids long. Trimming stripped 6 bases from V and 6 bases from J, with 17 bases between.

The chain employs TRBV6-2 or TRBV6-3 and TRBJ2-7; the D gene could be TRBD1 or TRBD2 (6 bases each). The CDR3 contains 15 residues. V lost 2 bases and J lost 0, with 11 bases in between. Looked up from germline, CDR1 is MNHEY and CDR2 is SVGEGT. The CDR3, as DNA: TGTGCCAGCAGTTACGGAGGGACACTCTCCTACGAGCAGTACTTC. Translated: CASSYGGTLSYEQYF.

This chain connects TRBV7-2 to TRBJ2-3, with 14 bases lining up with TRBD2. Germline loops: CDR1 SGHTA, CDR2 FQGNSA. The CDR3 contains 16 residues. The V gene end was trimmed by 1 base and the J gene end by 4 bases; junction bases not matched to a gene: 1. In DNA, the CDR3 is TGTGCCAGCAGCTTAGGGGGACTAGCGGGGGCAGATACGCAGTATTTT. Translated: CASSLGGLAGADTQYF.

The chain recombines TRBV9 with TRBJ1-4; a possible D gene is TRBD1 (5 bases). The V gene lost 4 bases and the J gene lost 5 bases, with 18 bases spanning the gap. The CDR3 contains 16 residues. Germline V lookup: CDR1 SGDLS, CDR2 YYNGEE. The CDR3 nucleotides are TGTGCCAGCAGCATCCGACTCGGGACGGAGAATGAAAAACTGTTTTTT. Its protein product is CASSIRLGTENEKLFF.

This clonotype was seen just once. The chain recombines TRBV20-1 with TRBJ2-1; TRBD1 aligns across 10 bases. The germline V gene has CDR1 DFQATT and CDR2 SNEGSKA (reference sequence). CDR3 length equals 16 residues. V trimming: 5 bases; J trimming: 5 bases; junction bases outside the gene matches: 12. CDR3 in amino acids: CSAPSSTGGVNNEQFF. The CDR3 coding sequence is TGCAGTGCTCCGTCCTCGACAGGGGGCGTAAACAATGAGCAGTTCTTC.

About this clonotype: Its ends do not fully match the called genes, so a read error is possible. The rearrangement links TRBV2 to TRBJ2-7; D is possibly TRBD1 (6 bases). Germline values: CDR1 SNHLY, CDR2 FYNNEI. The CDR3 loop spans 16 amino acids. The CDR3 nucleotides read TGTGCCAGCCGTGAAGGGGGACGAAGACCCGCCTACGAGCAGTACTTC. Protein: CASREGGRRPAYEQYF.

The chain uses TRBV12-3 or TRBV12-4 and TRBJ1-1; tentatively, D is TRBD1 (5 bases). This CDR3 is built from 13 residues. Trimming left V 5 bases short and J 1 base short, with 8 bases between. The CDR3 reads CASSQQANTEAFF. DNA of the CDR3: TGTGCCAGCAGTCAACAGGCGAACACTGAAGCTTTCTTT.

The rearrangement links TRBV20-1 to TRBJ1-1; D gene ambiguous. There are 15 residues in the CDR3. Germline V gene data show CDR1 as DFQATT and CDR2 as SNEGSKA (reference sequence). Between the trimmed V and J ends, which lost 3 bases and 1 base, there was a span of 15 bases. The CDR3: CSASESGMWNTEAFF. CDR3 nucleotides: TGCAGTGCTAGTGAGTCGGGGATGTGGAACACTGAAGCTTTCTTT.

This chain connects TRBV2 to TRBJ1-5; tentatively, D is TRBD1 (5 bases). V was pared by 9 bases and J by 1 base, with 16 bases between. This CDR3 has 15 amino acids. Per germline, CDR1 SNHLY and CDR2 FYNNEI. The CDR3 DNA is TGTGCCAGTACCCCCTGGGACGGCAGCAATCAGCCCCAGCATTTT. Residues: CASTPWDGSNQPQHF.

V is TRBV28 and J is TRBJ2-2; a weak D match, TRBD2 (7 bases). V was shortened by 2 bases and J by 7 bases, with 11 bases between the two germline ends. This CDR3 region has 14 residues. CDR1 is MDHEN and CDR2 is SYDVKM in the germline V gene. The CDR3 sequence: CASSLGGAGGELFF. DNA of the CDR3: TGTGCCAGCAGTTTAGGGGGGGCTGGCGGGGAGCTGTTTTTT.

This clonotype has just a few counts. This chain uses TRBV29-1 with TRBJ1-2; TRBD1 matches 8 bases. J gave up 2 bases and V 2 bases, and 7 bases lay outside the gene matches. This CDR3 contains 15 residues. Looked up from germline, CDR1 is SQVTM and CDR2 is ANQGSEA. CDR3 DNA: TGCAGCGTTGAAAGCCCGTGGACAGGGAACTATGGCTACACCTTC. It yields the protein CSVESPWTGNYGYTF.

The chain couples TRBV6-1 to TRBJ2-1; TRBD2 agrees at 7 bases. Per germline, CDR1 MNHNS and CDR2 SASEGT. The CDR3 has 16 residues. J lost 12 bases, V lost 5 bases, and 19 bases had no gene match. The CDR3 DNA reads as TGTGCCAGCAGTACAATGAGCGGGGCCGCCCGTTTATTGCAGTTCTTC. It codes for CASSTMSGAARLLQFF.

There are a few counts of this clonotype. The CDR3 bases are TGTGCCAGCAGTGAATCCCAGGGGTATGGCTACACCTTC. It translates to CASSESQGYGYTF. The chain links TRBV25-1 to TRBJ1-2; a weak D match, TRBD1 (6 bases). CDR3 length: 13 amino acids. Germline V gene data show CDR1 as MGHDK and CDR2 as SYGVNS. Trimming shortened V by 1 base and J by 5 bases, and 8 bases separated the two germline ends.

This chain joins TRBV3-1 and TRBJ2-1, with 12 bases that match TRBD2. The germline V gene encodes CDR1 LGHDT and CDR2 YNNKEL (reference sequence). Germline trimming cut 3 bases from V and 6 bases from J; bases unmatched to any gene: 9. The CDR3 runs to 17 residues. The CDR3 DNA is TGTGCCAGCAGCCACATTGGACTAGCGGGGAGATCCAATGAGCAGTTCTTC. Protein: CASSHIGLAGRSNEQFF.

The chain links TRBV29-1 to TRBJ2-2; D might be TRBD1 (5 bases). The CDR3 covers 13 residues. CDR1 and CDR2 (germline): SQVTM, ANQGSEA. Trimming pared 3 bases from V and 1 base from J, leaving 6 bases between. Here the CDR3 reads CSVDRENTGELFF. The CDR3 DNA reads TGCAGCGTTGACAGGGAGAACACCGGGGAGCTGTTTTTT.